This T cell receptor beta chain was identified during a study of quantifying T cell responses using KT2 cells. Across the whole study: TCR alpha and beta constant-region primers primed reverse transcription of RNA.

CDR1 is SGHRS, CDR2 YFSETQ, per germline. The junction had 7 bases not matched to a gene; V was cut back by 2 bases and J by 8 bases. The CDR3 is made up of 14 amino acids. KT2 cells were mixed with fixed PBMC numbers at varying ratios. Each cDNA got a UMI-containing oligo ligated at its 3' end. The first PCR ran 4 to 5 cycles with an equimolar RC1.1 and RC1.2 beta primer mix. MiXCR was run by TCRdb on the UMI-ligation and nested PCR reads, yielding one entry per CDR3 protein. The sample records about 53,000 distinct CDR3 sequences, roughly an eighth being singletons. The chain recombines TRBV5-1 with TRBJ2-3, with 8 bases that match TRBD1. What was sequenced was PBMCs spiked with cells of the T cell clone KT2. The TCR was taken from a human donor. CDR3 protein: CASSLRQGLVTQYF. The CDR3 DNA reads as TGCGCCAGCAGCTTACGACAGGGGCTTGTTACGCAGTATTTT.